This T cell receptor (beta chain) originates from a study of T-cell reconstitution after alpha-beta-depleted transplantation in children. The CDR3 has 16 residues. V was shortened by 6 bases and J by 1 base, with 19 bases between the two germline ends. In germline, CDR1 is MNHNS, CDR2 SASEGT. The TCRbeta library incorporated unique molecular identifiers. One entry per CDR3 protein results from TCRdb running MiXCR on the PCR reads. The sample contains a few hundred thousand distinct CDR3 sequences, around 20% of which appear only once. The TCR comes from a human donor who donated a stem cell graft to a child with acute lymphoblastic leukemia. The chain carries TRBV6-1 and TRBJ2-7, with D tentatively TRBD1 (6 bases). The sample consisted of PBMCs from the stem cell graft donor, taken from the stem cell graft. The CDR3 sequence is CASSEFTTGRSYEQYF. CDR3 nucleotide sequence: TGTGCCAGCAGCGAATTTACGACAGGACGATCCTACGAGCAGTACTTC.